Shown below are 8 T cell receptor beta chains from a single sample sequenced in a study of blood T cell repertoires in COVID-19. The method was immunoSEQ multiplex PCR; TCRdb's version includes in-frame clones alone and lacks a portion of them. Among 250,000 to 350,000 clones, 65% to 85% were seen once, and the ten largest hold around 1.6%. Sequenced sample: peripheral blood. The receptors come from a human donor with COVID-19, enrolled during active disease. The donor label of this sample is uncertain.

This clone was observed once. This chain links TRBV6-1 with TRBJ1-2, with D possibly matching TRBD1 (5 bases). The CDR3 totals 15 residues. V shed 2 bases and J shed 4 bases, with 14 bases lying between them. Germline V gene sequence: CDR1 MNHNS, CDR2 SASEGT. The chain's CDR3 is CASSESKQVLYGYTF. The CDR3 region has the DNA TGTGCCAGCAGTGAATCTAAACAGGTTCTCTATGGCTACACCTTC.

The chain joins TRBV4-3 to TRBJ2-7, with D possibly being TRBD1 (6 bases). Germline CDR1 LGHNA, CDR2 YSLEER. The CDR3 spans 14 residues. V lost 4 bases, J lost 0 bases, and 10 bases lay in between. The CDR3, as DNA: TGCGCCAGCAGCCGGGACACCTTCTCCTACGAGCAGTACTTC. This encodes CASSRDTFSYEQYF.

V and J are TRBV3-1 (or the pseudogene TRBV3-2) and TRBJ1-2, with D unclear. This CDR3 has 13 residues. The V end was cut by 0 bases, the J end by 10 bases, with 12 bases between. Germline V gene data show CDR1 as LGHDT and CDR2 as YNNKEL (reference sequence). CDR3 sequence (DNA): TGTGCCAGCAGCCAAGACGCGGCTTACCCCTACACCTTC. It yields the protein CASSQDAAYPYTF.

The chain is built from TRBV28 and TRBJ2-7, with D perhaps matching TRBD1 (6 bases). V was trimmed by 6 bases and J by 2 bases, leaving 11 bases between them. The CDR3 covers 13 residues. The germline CDR1 and CDR2 sequences are MDHEN and SYDVKM. CDR3 nucleotides: TGTGCCAGCAGGGACGGGACAACCTACGAGCAGTACTTC. Translation: CASRDGTTYEQYF.

Only a few counts were recorded for this clone. The chain couples TRBV7-3 to TRBJ2-7, with D possibly matching TRBD1 (6 bases). This CDR3 is built from 14 residues. Trimming took 4 bases from V and 5 from J, leaving 15 bases between them. The germline V gene has CDR1 SGHTA and CDR2 FQGTGA. CDR3 sequence: CASSYLGAVNEQYF. For the CDR3, the DNA is TGTGCCAGCAGCTATTTGGGGGCGGTAAACGAGCAGTACTTC.

A few counts support this clone. This chain links TRBV7-9 with TRBJ2-1; the match to TRBD2 covers 7 bases. CDR3 size: 13 residues. CDR1 is SEHNR and CDR2 is FQNEAQ in the germline V gene (reference sequence). The V and J ends lost 8 bases and 5 bases, in that order; junction bases with no gene match: 6. CDR3 coding DNA: TGTGCCAGCGGAACGGGAGGTAACAATGAGCAGTTCTTC. It codes for CASGTGGNNEQFF.

The genes are TRBV5-4 and TRBJ2-2, with 8 bases that match TRBD1. This CDR3 contains 15 residues. J gave up 4 bases and V 4 bases, and 6 bases lay outside the gene matches. Germline CDR1 is SGHNT and CDR2 is YYREEE (reference sequence). CDR3 in amino acids: CASSVDRVGTGELFF. CDR3 DNA sequence: TGTGCCAGCAGCGTGGACAGGGTGGGCACCGGGGAGCTGTTTTTT.

For this clone: This sample includes further DNA sequences coding for the same CDR3. This sequence joins TRBV7-9 and TRBJ1-1, with 7 bases aligning to TRBD1. Germline CDR1 reads SEHNR; CDR2 reads FQNEAQ (reference sequence). V was clipped by 4 bases and J by 5 bases; unmatched bases: 4. The length of the CDR3 is 13 residues. CDR3 DNA: TGTGCCAGCAGCTCTACAGGGGTGACTGAAGCTTTCTTT. Amino acid sequence: CASSSTGVTEAFF.